The 17 T cell receptor beta chains below were found in one sample sequenced in a study of T cell responses to AZD1222 COVID-19 vaccine. The repertoire was sequenced with immunoSEQ multiplex PCR; TCRdb's copy has only in-frame clones and lacks some. The table records some 86,000 clones, 92% of them present only once. Sequencing used peripheral blood, obtained on day 0 of AZD1222 vaccination. The source of these receptors is an adult in good health.

The CDR3 DNA is TGTGCCAGCAGCACTCACCCTACCCCTCAGCGGGAGGTGGAGGGCCGGGAGCTGTTTTTT. Protein: CASSTHPTPQREVEGRELFF. The V call is TRBV7-9, the J call TRBJ2-2, with 9 bases fitting TRBD2. The CDR3 extends over 20 amino acids. Germline values: CDR1 SEHNR, CDR2 FQNEAQ (reference sequence). J gave up 9 bases and V 5 bases, and 25 bases lay outside the gene matches.

The CDR3 protein is CASSQERQANYGYTF. DNA for the CDR3: TGTGCCAGCAGCCAAGAGCGGCAGGCGAACTATGGCTACACCTTC. This chain links TRBV4-2 with TRBJ1-2; D gene unclear. The CDR3 runs 15 residues. Trimming cost V 0 bases and J 2 bases, with 10 bases left between them. Per the germline V gene, CDR1 is LGHNA and CDR2 is YNFKEQ.

The chain couples TRBV6-6 to TRBJ1-4; D is ambiguous. V dropped 6 bases and J dropped 0 bases, with 17 bases sitting between them. The CDR3 sequence is 17 residues long. In germline, CDR1 is MNHNY, CDR2 SVGAGI (reference sequence). In DNA form, the CDR3 reads TGTGCCAGCAGACGAACGGGAGCCGCTGCAACTAATGAAAAACTGTTTTTT. Amino acids: CASRRTGAAATNEKLFF.

This clone was seen only a few times. The genes are TRBV27 and TRBJ2-3; the D is unclear. This CDR3 has 11 residues. V was trimmed by 5 bases and J by 4 bases, leaving 4 bases between them. Germline-derived CDR1 and CDR2 are MNHEY and SMNVEV (reference sequence). The CDR3 reads CASSRSDTQYF. The CDR3 DNA reads as TGTGCCAGCAGTCGATCAGATACGCAGTATTTT.

This clone showed up just once. V usage is TRBV9 and J usage is TRBJ1-1; D remains unclear. The CDR3 consists of 13 residues. Trimming removed 3 bases at V and 0 bases at J, with 6 bases between. Germline V gives CDR1 SGDLS, CDR2 YYNGEE. The CDR3 region has the DNA TGTGCCAGCAGCGGGGCTGTGAACACTGAAGCTTTCTTT. Protein: CASSGAVNTEAFF.

The rearrangement uses TRBV19 and TRBJ2-1, with D possibly TRBD2 on 5 matching bases. In germline, CDR1 is LNHDA, CDR2 SQIVND (reference sequence). The CDR3 has 14 amino acids. V lost 7 bases, J lost 0 bases, and 10 bases lay in between. CDR3 DNA sequence: TGTGCCAGTAAGTCGGGGAGCTCCTACAATGAGCAGTTCTTC. The encoded protein is CASKSGSSYNEQFF.

The chain couples TRBV7-2 to TRBJ2-2; no clear D. V lost 3 bases, J lost 2 bases, and 7 bases lay in between. There are 14 residues in the CDR3. From germline, CDR1 is SGHTA and CDR2 FQGNSA. The CDR3 sequence: CASSFRINTGELFF. CDR3 DNA sequence: TGTGCCAGCAGCTTTCGGATAAACACCGGGGAGCTGTTTTTT.

The rearrangement uses TRBV6-5 and TRBJ2-5, with D hard to call. Germline lookup yields CDR1 MNHEY and CDR2 SVGAGI. This CDR3 comprises 13 residues. Trimming shortened V by 5 bases and J by 4 bases, and 11 bases separated the two germline ends. CDR3 nucleotides: TGTGCCAGCAGTCGGGTAAGAGGAGAGACCCAGTACTTC. This encodes CASSRVRGETQYF.

The chain recombines TRBV3-1 (or the pseudogene TRBV3-2) with TRBJ2-2; 7 nucleotides align to TRBD2. CDR3 length: 15 residues. Losses at the gene ends were 5 bases for V and 6 bases for J; bases not matched to a gene: 9. Germline CDR1 reads LGHDT; CDR2 reads YNNKEL (reference sequence). The CDR3 loop is CASSTLAEAPGELFF. CDR3 nucleotide sequence: TGTGCCAGCAGCACTCTAGCGGAAGCCCCCGGGGAGCTGTTTTTT.

A word on this clone: A read error may produce the germline difference seen at one junction end. The rearrangement links TRBV30 to TRBJ2-2, with a possible D match to TRBD1 (5 bases). This CDR3 is built from 14 residues. Germline V gene data show CDR1 as GTSNPN and CDR2 as SVGIG (reference sequence). Here the CDR3 DNA reads TGTGCCTGGGGTGTAGGGCAGGGCACCGGGGAGCTGTTTTTT. It is translated as CAWGVGQGTGELFF.

The CDR3 loop reads CASSQDLLAFYNEQFF. The CDR3 nucleotides read TGTGCCAGCAGCCAAGATTTACTAGCGTTCTACAATGAGCAGTTCTTC. The V gene is TRBV14, the J gene TRBJ2-1; TRBD2 aligns across 7 bases. The length of the CDR3 is 16 residues. V dropped 0 bases and J dropped 3; count of bases not matched to a gene: 5. Germline loops: CDR1 SGHDN, CDR2 FVKESK.

J is TRBJ1-5 and V is TRBV28, with 9 bases fitting TRBD1. V lost 6 bases and J lost 7; bases outside the gene matches: 7. From germline, CDR1 is MDHEN and CDR2 SYDVKM. This CDR3 has 14 residues. CDR3 sequence: CASSQGQGRQPQHF. The DNA for the CDR3 is TGTGCCAGCAGCCAGGGACAGGGAAGACAGCCCCAGCATTTT.

A few counts support this clone. The chain is built from TRBV27 and TRBJ1-6; D uncertain. The CDR3 runs to 15 residues. Trimming took 5 bases from V and 5 from J, leaving 13 bases between them. Germline CDR1 reads MNHEY; CDR2 reads SMNVEV (reference sequence). Here the CDR3 DNA reads TGTGCCAGCAGTCCGCGGCTCCGGAATAATTCACCCCTCCACTTT. Translating gives CASSPRLRNNSPLHF.

This chain connects TRBV5-1 to TRBJ1-6, with D perhaps matching TRBD1 (5 bases). Germline V gives CDR1 SGHRS, CDR2 YFSETQ. V was shortened by 0 bases and J by 0 bases, with 13 bases between the two germline ends. CDR3 length equals 18 residues. The DNA of the CDR3 is TGCGCCAGCAGCTTGGTGGGACTTTCGAGCTCCTATAATTCACCCCTCCACTTT. Encoded protein: CASSLVGLSSSYNSPLHF. The variable domain in full, with the rest retrieved from reference TRBV5-1 and TRBJ1-6, is KAGVTQTPRYLIKTRGQQVTLSCSPISGHRSVSWYQQTPGQGLQFLFEYFSETQRNKGNFPGRFSGRQFSNSRSEMNVSTLELGDSALYLCASSLVGLSSSYNSPLHFGNGTRLTVT.

This clone was seen a single time. The V and J genes are TRBV18 and TRBJ1-1; the D is unclear. Per the germline V gene, CDR1 is KGHSH and CDR2 is LQKENI. CDR3 length: 13 amino acids. V gave up 6 bases and J gave up 1 base, with 9 bases separating them. The CDR3 nucleotides are TGTGCCAGCTCGCGAGCGGAGAACACTGAAGCTTTCTTT. Translation: CASSRAENTEAFF.

This clone came up once. The V gene is TRBV18, the J gene TRBJ2-7; no clear D gene. Looked up from germline, CDR1 is KGHSH and CDR2 is LQKENI. The germline V and J ends were trimmed by 3 bases and 3 bases, with 15 bases remaining between them. This CDR3 has 15 residues. CDR3 protein: CASSPSRQADYEQYF. CDR3 nucleotides: TGTGCCAGCTCACCCTCCAGGCAGGCTGACTACGAGCAGTACTTC.

The chain couples TRBV28 to TRBJ1-5; D perhaps matches TRBD1 (6 bases). Trimming took off 8 bases at V and 4 bases at J, with 9 bases between the two ends. This CDR3 spans 12 amino acids. CDR1 and CDR2 (germline): MDHEN, SYDVKM. The CDR3 DNA follows: TGTGCCAGCCGGACAGATAATCAGCCCCAGCATTTT. This sequence encodes CASRTDNQPQHF.